Listed below are T cell receptor beta chains from one sample, sequenced in a study of Ad26.COV2.S vaccination and SARS-CoV-2 variants. Data came from immunoSEQ multiplex PCR; TCRdb stores just in-frame clones and leaves some out. The sample consists of about 280,000 clones, over 75% of them appearing once. Here the sequenced sample was peripheral blood, taken in a trial of Ad26.COV2.S vaccine versus placebo. Receptor source: a person aged 18-65 years who received the Ad26.COV2.S COVID-19 vaccine or a placebo. The CDR3 runs from the conserved cysteine through the conserved F or W. Each record gives: J gene, D gene, V gene, clone size, CDR3 protein, CDR3 DNA. The D gene is left open where the match is weak. Clone size appears in some rows only: once, few, many, or a class for an expanded clone.

>TRBJ1-5|.|TRBV6-5|.
CASSLSRGEPQHF
TGTGCCAGCAGTCTATCCCGGGGAGAGCCCCAGCATTTT
>TRBJ2-7|.|TRBV27|.
CASSLDSIRPYEQYF
TGTGCCAGCAGTTTAGACAGTATAAGGCCCTACGAGCAGTACTTC
>TRBJ2-2|TRBD1|TRBV9|.
CASSFTDRAGGELFF
TGTGCCAGCAGCTTTACAGACAGGGCTGGCGGGGAGCTGTTTTTT
>TRBJ1-1|.|TRBV5-6|.
CASSLARETWNTEAFF
TGTGCCAGCAGCTTGGCCCGGGAAACGTGGAACACTGAAGCTTTCTTT
>TRBJ2-1|TRBD2|TRBV7-2|.
CASSLGRLAGVAEQFF
TGTGCCAGCAGCTTAGGGAGACTAGCGGGAGTGGCTGAGCAGTTCTTC
>TRBJ1-2|TRBD1|TRBV13|.
CASSSGTGGNGYTF
TGTGCCAGCAGTAGTGGGACAGGCGGGAATGGCTACACCTTC
>TRBJ2-3|.|TRBV7-3|.
CASSSGLSGHGTQYF
TGTGCCAGCAGCTCGGGACTCAGCGGGCATGGTACGCAGTATTTT
>TRBJ2-7|.|TRBV5-8|.
CASSLRWNSAEQYF
TGTGCCAGCAGCTTGAGGTGGAATTCGGCCGAGCAGTACTTC
>TRBJ2-1|.|TRBV5-6|.
CASSFSNEQFF
TGTGCCAGCAGCTTTTCAAATGAGCAGTTCTTC
>TRBJ1-1|.|TRBV6-5|.
CASSYWRGTTEAFF
TGTGCCAGCAGTTACTGGCGGGGTACAACTGAAGCTTTCTTT
>TRBJ2-7|TRBD1|TRBV30|.
CAWTGQGYSYEQYF
TGTGCCTGGACGGGACAGGGCTATTCCTACGAGCAGTACTTC
>TRBJ1-6|TRBD1|TRBV30|once
CAWSTQGAMAHSPLHF
TGTGCCTGGAGTACCCAGGGGGCGATGGCCCATTCACCCCTCCACTTT
>TRBJ2-3|TRBD2|TRBV4-1|.
CASRLAGKDTQYF
TGCGCCAGCAGACTAGCGGGGAAAGATACGCAGTATTTT
>TRBJ1-2|.|TRBV3-1/TRBV3-2|.
CASSQDRHRIGYTF
TGTGCCAGCAGCCAAGATCGGCACAGGATCGGCTACACCTTC
>TRBJ1-2|.|TRBV6-5|.
CASSWATDGYTF
TGTGCCAGCAGCTGGGCCACCGATGGCTACACCTTC
>TRBJ1-2|.|TRBV14|once
CASSQSQARGYTF
TGTGCCAGCAGCCAAAGTCAGGCTCGAGGCTACACCTTC
>TRBJ2-1|.|TRBV27|.
CASRRMPGADEQFF
TGTGCCAGCAGACGCATGCCGGGGGCGGATGAGCAGTTCTTC
>TRBJ1-2|.|TRBV19|.
CASSQHQQGRYGYTF
TGTGCCAGTAGTCAACATCAACAGGGTCGCTATGGCTACACCTTC
>TRBJ2-3|TRBD2|TRBV5-1|.
CASSLGTSRTTDTQYF
TGCGCCAGCAGCTTGGGGACTAGCCGAACGACAGATACGCAGTATTTT
>TRBJ1-4|.|TRBV19|few
CASSRASLEDEKLFF
TGTGCCAGTAGTCGCGCCTCCCTTGAGGATGAAAAACTGTTTTTT
>TRBJ2-1|.|TRBV7-6|.
CASSFSRDPGNEQFF
TGTGCCAGCAGCTTCTCGCGAGACCCAGGGAACGAGCAGTTCTTC
>TRBJ2-1|TRBD2|TRBV27|.
CASSSPGGGTSGSNEQFF
TGTGCCAGCAGTTCCCCGGGCGGGGGGACTAGCGGGAGCAATGAGCAGTTCTTC
>TRBJ2-3|TRBD2|TRBV4-1|.
CASRSGTNTQYF
TGCGCCAGCAGGAGTGGGACTAATACGCAGTATTTT
>TRBJ2-7|.|TRBV7-2|.
CASSFGQSYEQYF
TGTGCCAGCAGTTTTGGACAGTCCTACGAGCAGTACTTC